This TCR beta chain emerged from a study of blood T cell repertoires in COVID-19. Overall study: T cells, B-cell-depleted T cells, or PBMCs supplied cDNA or gDNA.

The V segment lost 1 base and the J segment 7 bases; nucleotides outside the gene matches: 2. This CDR3 region has 13 residues. Germline CDR1 reads PRHDT; CDR2 reads FYEKMQ (reference sequence). Under the authors' procedure: Quantification of nucleated cells was approximated via reference gene primer amplification. TCRdb's table, derived via immunoSEQ multiplex PCR, lists solely in-frame clones and lacks some. D and trimming come from the DNA, and the V and J calls and clone size come from that table. Altogether around 150,000 clones are present, 70% to 85% being singletons, with the ten largest covering roughly 20%.

The origin of this receptor is a woman of 80 years or more with acute or convalescent COVID-19. The sequenced material came from peripheral blood. The chain has TRBV13 and TRBJ1-1; 8 nucleotides match TRBD1. The CDR3 bases are TGTGCCAGCAGCTTAGCGACAGGGGTTGAAGCTTTCTTT. Protein: CASSLATGVEAFF.